The rows below give T cell receptor beta chains drawn from one sample of a study of spatial heterogeneity in lung cancer. TCRdb redid the calling of the 5' RACE reads with MiXCR, one entry per CDR3 protein. This table holds 110,000 or so distinct CDR3 sequences, approximately 10% found once. The sequenced sample was PBMCs, obtained at follow-up. Receptor source: a female donor with early-stage non-small cell lung cancer. Each CDR3 is given with its conserved first and last residue. The D gene is left open where the match is weak. Size is omitted from some rows. Given values are once, few, many or a class for expanded clones.

d_call,v_call,clone_size,j_call,cdr3_nt,cdr3_aa
TRBD1,TRBV10-3,few,TRBJ2-7,TGTGCCATCATGAGGACAGGGGGCTACGAGCAGTACTTC,CAIMRTGGYEQYF
NA,TRBV2,many,TRBJ2-6,TGTGCCAGCAGTGCGAGGCGGGCCTCTGGGGCCAACGTCCTGACTTTC,CASSARRASGANVLTF
TRBD1,TRBV29-1,many,TRBJ1-2,TGCAGCGTCGCAGGGACAGTAGGGGGCTACACCTTC,CSVAGTVGGYTF
NA,TRBV28,few,TRBJ1-1,TGTGCCAGCCAGAGTGGGGACGGCACTGAAGCTTTCTTT,CASQSGDGTEAFF
TRBD2,TRBV12-3/TRBV12-4,NA,TRBJ2-3,TGTGCCAGCAGTTCTAGCGGGGGTAGCACAGATACGCAGTATTTT,CASSSSGGSTDTQYF
TRBD2,TRBV29-1,few,TRBJ2-5,TGCAGCGTCCCGACTAGCGGCCAAGAGACCCAGTACTTC,CSVPTSGQETQYF
NA,TRBV18,many,TRBJ1-6,TGTGCCAGCTCACGGACCGGGGCTAGCAATTCACCCCTCCACTTT,CASSRTGASNSPLHF
TRBD1,TRBV12-3/TRBV12-4,many,TRBJ1-5,TGTGCCAGCAGTTTAGGCTTGGGACAGACCAATCAGCCCCAGCATTTT,CASSLGLGQTNQPQHF
TRBD1,TRBV11-2,NA,TRBJ1-2,TGTGCCAGCAGCTTAAGGTGGACAGGGGCCTCTCCAACCTATGGCTACACCTTC,CASSLRWTGASPTYGYTF
NA,TRBV12-3/TRBV12-4,many,TRBJ1-1,TGTGCCAGCAGTTTAGTAAGAGAGCGGGCTTTCTTT,CASSLVRERAFF
TRBD1,TRBV24-1,few,TRBJ1-1,TGTGCCACCAGCGATAATACAGGGGGCACTGAAGCTTTCTTT,CATSDNTGGTEAFF
TRBD2,TRBV2,many,TRBJ2-1,TGTGCCGTGCGGGGGGCTAGTTCCTACAATGAGCAGTTCTTC,CAVRGASSYNEQFF
TRBD2,TRBV4-1,many,TRBJ2-1,TGCGCCAGCAGCCAAGTAAGACTAGCGGTTTACAATGAGCAGTTCTTC,CASSQVRLAVYNEQFF
NA,TRBV7-3,NA,TRBJ2-2,TGTGCCAGCAGCTTAACTCGGGAGTCCACCGGGGAGCTGTTTTTT,CASSLTRESTGELFF
NA,TRBV10-3,few,TRBJ2-1,TGTGCCATCAGTGATGGCGGTTTAGAGCAGTTCTTC,CAISDGGLEQFF
TRBD2,TRBV6-5,NA,TRBJ2-2,TGTGCCAGCAGTTTTCTGACTAGCGGGATTAAGTTCGCCGGGGAGCTGTTTTTT,CASSFLTSGIKFAGELFF
TRBD2,TRBV2,NA,TRBJ2-7,TGTGCCAGTGACTTGGGACTAGCGGGAGTCCACGAGCAGTACTTC,CASDLGLAGVHEQYF
TRBD2,TRBV4-2,few,TRBJ2-5,TGTGCCAGCAGCACGACTAGCGGGAGTCTATTGGAGACCCAGTACTTC,CASSTTSGSLLETQYF
NA,TRBV3-1,NA,TRBJ2-1,TGTGCCAGCAGCCAAGATCTGAATGGTGAGCAGTTCTTC,CASSQDLNGEQFF
NA,TRBV2,NA,TRBJ1-1,TGTGCCAGCAGTAAAACCCGAAACAGGGAAAGTGAAGCTTTCTTT,CASSKTRNRESEAFF
NA,TRBV9,few,TRBJ2-1,TGTGCCAGCAGCGCCGCGGCCCATCGGGGAGTTGAGCAGTTCTTC,CASSAAAHRGVEQFF
NA,TRBV30,many,TRBJ2-5,TGTGCCTGGAGCTGGGACCACCACGAAGAAACCCAGTACTTC,CAWSWDHHEETQYF
TRBD2,TRBV24-1,once,TRBJ2-1,TGTGCCACCAGTGCCTACGGACTAGCGGGGATCTCCTACAATGAGCAGTTCTTC,CATSAYGLAGISYNEQFF
NA,TRBV7-9,few,TRBJ2-1,TGTGCCAGCAGCGATTGGATAGGGAAGATCCGAAGCTCCTACAATGAGCAGTTCTTC,CASSDWIGKIRSSYNEQFF
NA,TRBV5-1,few,TRBJ2-1,TGCGCCAGCAGCTTGGGACAAACTTACAATGAGCAGTTCTTC,CASSLGQTYNEQFF
NA,TRBV24-1,few,TRBJ2-3,TGTGCCACCAGTCTTGGAGGACGGGGTTGGGATACGCAGTATTTT,CATSLGGRGWDTQYF
NA,TRBV28,many,TRBJ2-5,TGTGCCAGCAGTTTACGCGGTCGAGCCCAGTACTTC,CASSLRGRAQYF
NA,TRBV2,many,TRBJ2-1,TGTGCCAGCAGTGACGAGGGGCTTCAGACCTACAATGAGCAGTTCTTC,CASSDEGLQTYNEQFF
NA,TRBV12-5,NA,TRBJ2-1,TGTGCTAGTGGTTTGTCGATCCCCTCGGGCGAGCAGTTCTTC,CASGLSIPSGEQFF
NA,TRBV24-1,few,TRBJ2-1,TGTGCCACCAGTGAGCCCGGGCCTCACAATGAGCAGTTCTTC,CATSEPGPHNEQFF
NA,TRBV7-2,few,TRBJ2-1,TGTGCCAGCAGCTTAGGTGGGAGCTTGTACAATGAGCAGTTCTTC,CASSLGGSLYNEQFF
TRBD1,TRBV28,few,TRBJ1-4,TGTGCCAGCAGTACAGGACAGGCCGCCCACAATGAAAAACTGTTTTTT,CASSTGQAAHNEKLFF
NA,TRBV7-2,NA,TRBJ1-1,TGTGCCAGCAGCTCCGTAGGCTCTACAGTGAACACTGAAGCTTTCTTT,CASSSVGSTVNTEAFF
NA,TRBV10-3,many,TRBJ1-1,TGTGCCATCAGAATGGGGGGGTTGACTGAAGCTTTCTTT,CAIRMGGLTEAFF
NA,TRBV18,few,TRBJ1-1,TGTGCCAGCTCACCAGAAAAACTCTTCGGGGCTTTCTTT,CASSPEKLFGAFF
NA,TRBV2,NA,TRBJ1-2,TGTGCCAGCAGGATCAGGCAGACATATGGCTACACCTTC,CASRIRQTYGYTF
NA,TRBV7-9,few,TRBJ1-1,TGTGCCAGCAGCCTACAGCCTAGAACTGAAGCTTTCTTT,CASSLQPRTEAFF
NA,TRBV20-1,few,TRBJ2-5,TGCAGTGCTAGAGACTCTAGCGACGTCCAAGAGACCCAGTACTTC,CSARDSSDVQETQYF
NA,TRBV2,NA,TRBJ2-2,TGTGCCAGCAGTGTTTTAGCCACCACCGGGGAGCTGTTTTTT,CASSVLATTGELFF
NA,TRBV5-1,few,TRBJ1-1,TGCGCCAGCAGCTTGGGAGGAACTAACACTGAAGCTTTCTTT,CASSLGGTNTEAFF
NA,TRBV7-2,NA,TRBJ2-3,TGTGCCAGCAGCTTTTCTAGCACAGATACGCAGTATTTT,CASSFSSTDTQYF
NA,TRBV15,many,TRBJ1-5,TGTGCCACCAGCAGAGATGGCAGTAGCAATCAGCCCCAGCATTTT,CATSRDGSSNQPQHF
TRBD1,TRBV27,NA,TRBJ2-3,TGTGCCAGCAGACCGGGACAGGGGGCCTTCACAGATACGCAGTATTTT,CASRPGQGAFTDTQYF
NA,TRBV3-1,many,TRBJ1-1,TGTGCCAGCAGCCAAGTTCCTGGCACTGAAGCTTTCTTT,CASSQVPGTEAFF
NA,TRBV20-1,NA,TRBJ1-1,TGCAGTGCTAGTATTGGGAACCGGAGGAACACTGAAGCTTTCTTT,CSASIGNRRNTEAFF
TRBD1,TRBV6-2/TRBV6-3,many,TRBJ2-2,TGTGCCAGCAGTCCTTTCGGGACAGCGAACACCGGGGAGCTGTTTTTT,CASSPFGTANTGELFF
NA,TRBV18,few,TRBJ1-1,TGTGCCAGCTCACCACCGAAGATTTTTGAAGCTTTCTTT,CASSPPKIFEAFF
NA,TRBV25-1,NA,TRBJ2-1,TGTGCATGGACAGATTACAATGAGCAGTTCTTC,CAWTDYNEQFF
NA,TRBV5-5,NA,TRBJ1-4,TGTGCCAGCAGCTTGGTACCGGGGACAAATGAAAAACTGTTTTTT,CASSLVPGTNEKLFF
NA,TRBV12-3/TRBV12-4,many,TRBJ2-1,TGTGCCAGCGGACCGGGGAATGAGCAGTTCTTC,CASGPGNEQFF